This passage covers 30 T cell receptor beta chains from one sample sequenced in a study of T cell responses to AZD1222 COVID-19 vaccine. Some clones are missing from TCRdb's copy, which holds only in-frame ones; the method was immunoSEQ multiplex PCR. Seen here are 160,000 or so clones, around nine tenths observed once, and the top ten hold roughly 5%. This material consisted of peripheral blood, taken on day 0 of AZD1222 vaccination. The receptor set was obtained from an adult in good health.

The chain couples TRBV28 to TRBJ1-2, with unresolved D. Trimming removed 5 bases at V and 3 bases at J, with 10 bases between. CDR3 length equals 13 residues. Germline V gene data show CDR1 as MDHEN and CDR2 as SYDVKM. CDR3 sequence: CASSPGFDYGYTF. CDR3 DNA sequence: TGTGCCAGCAGTCCCGGATTTGACTATGGCTACACCTTC.

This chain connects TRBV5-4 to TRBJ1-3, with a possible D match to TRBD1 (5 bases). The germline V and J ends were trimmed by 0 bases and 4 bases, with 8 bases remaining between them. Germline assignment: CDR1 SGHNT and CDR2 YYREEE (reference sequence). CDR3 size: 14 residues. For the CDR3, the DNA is TGTGCCAGCAGCTTGGGTGGGGCCGGAAACACCATATATTTT. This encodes CASSLGGAGNTIYF.

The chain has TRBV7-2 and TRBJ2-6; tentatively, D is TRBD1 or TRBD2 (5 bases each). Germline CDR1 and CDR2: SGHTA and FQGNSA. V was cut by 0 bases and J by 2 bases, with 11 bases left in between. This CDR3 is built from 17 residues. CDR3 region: CASSLAFQGPGANVLTF. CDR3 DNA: TGTGCCAGCAGCTTAGCGTTCCAGGGACCTGGGGCCAACGTCCTGACTTTC.

The CDR3 DNA reads as TGCGCCAGCAGCCTCAGGACAGGGACTAATGAAAAACTGTTTTTT. Protein product: CASSLRTGTNEKLFF. V gene TRBV5-1 combines with J gene TRBJ1-4; 8 nucleotides line up with TRBD1. CDR3 length: 15 residues. CDR1 and CDR2 (germline): SGHRS, YFSETQ. After removal of 4 bases from V and 2 bases from J, the junction contained 4 bases not matched to a gene. Filled out from reference TRBV5-1 and TRBJ1-4, the complete variable domain reads KAGVTQTPRYLIKTRGQQVTLSCSPISGHRSVSWYQQTPGQGLQFLFEYFSETQRNKGNFPGRFSGRQFSNSRSEMNVSTLELGDSALYLCASSLRTGTNEKLFFGSGTQLSVL.

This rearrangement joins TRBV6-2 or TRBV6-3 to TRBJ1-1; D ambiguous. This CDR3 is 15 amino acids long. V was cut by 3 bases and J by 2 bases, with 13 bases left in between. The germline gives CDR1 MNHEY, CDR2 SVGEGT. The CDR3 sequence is CASSYGPSGNTEAFF. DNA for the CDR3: TGTGCCAGCAGTTATGGTCCATCGGGAAACACTGAAGCTTTCTTT.

The CDR3: CAWSLQENYGYTF. The DNA of the CDR3 is TGTGCCTGGAGTCTACAGGAGAACTATGGCTACACCTTC. The chain employs TRBV30 and TRBJ1-2, with D possibly being TRBD1 (5 bases). CDR1 is GTSNPN and CDR2 is SVGIG in the germline V gene (reference sequence). V dropped 2 bases and J dropped 2 bases, with 9 bases sitting between them. CDR3 length: 13 residues.

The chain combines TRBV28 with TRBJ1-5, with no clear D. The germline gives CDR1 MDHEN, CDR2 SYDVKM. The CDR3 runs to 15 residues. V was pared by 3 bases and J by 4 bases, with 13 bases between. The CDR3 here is CASSLPTRPNQPQHF. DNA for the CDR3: TGTGCCAGCAGTTTGCCGACGCGGCCTAATCAGCCCCAGCATTTT.

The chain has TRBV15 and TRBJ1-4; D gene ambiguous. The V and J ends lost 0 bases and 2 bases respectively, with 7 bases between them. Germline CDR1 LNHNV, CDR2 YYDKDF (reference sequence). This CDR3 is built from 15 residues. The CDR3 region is CATSRDFMTNEKLFF. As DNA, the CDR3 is TGTGCCACCAGCAGAGATTTCATGACTAATGAAAAACTGTTTTTT.

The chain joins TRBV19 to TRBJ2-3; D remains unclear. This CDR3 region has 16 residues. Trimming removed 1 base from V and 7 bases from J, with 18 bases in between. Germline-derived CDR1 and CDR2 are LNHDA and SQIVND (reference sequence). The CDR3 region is CASSIAGQATLHTQYF. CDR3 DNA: TGTGCCAGTAGTATAGCCGGCCAGGCCACACTTCATACGCAGTATTTT.

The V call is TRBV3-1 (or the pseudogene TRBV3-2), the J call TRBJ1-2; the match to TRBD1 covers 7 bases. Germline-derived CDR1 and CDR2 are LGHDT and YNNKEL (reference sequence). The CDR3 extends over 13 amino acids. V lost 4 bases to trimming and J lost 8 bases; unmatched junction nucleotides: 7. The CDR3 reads CASSRQGLRGYTF. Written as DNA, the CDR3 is TGTGCCAGCAGCCGACAGGGTCTTCGGGGCTACACCTTC.

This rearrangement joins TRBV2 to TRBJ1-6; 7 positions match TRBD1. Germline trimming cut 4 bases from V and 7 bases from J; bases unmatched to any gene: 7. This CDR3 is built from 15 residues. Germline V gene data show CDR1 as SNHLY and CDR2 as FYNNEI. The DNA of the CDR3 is TGTGCCAGCAGTGGAGCCGGGACAGTAAATTCACCCCTCCACTTT. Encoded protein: CASSGAGTVNSPLHF.

The CDR3 is CASSLDPTSGEWSYNEQFF. Written as DNA, the CDR3 is TGCGCCAGCAGCTTGGATCCGACTAGCGGAGAATGGTCCTACAATGAGCAGTTCTTC. J is TRBJ2-1 and V is TRBV5-1; 9 positions agree with TRBD2. The CDR3 is 19 amino acids. Per germline, CDR1 SGHRS and CDR2 YFSETQ. The V segment lost 0 bases and the J segment 1 base; nucleotides outside the gene matches: 11.

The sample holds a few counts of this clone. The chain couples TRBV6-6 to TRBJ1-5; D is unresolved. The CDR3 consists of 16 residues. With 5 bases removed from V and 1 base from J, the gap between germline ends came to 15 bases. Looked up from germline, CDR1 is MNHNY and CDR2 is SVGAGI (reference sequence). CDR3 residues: CASSRYTGSSNQPQHF. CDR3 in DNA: TGTGCCAGCAGTCGATACACCGGATCAAGCAATCAGCCCCAGCATTTT.

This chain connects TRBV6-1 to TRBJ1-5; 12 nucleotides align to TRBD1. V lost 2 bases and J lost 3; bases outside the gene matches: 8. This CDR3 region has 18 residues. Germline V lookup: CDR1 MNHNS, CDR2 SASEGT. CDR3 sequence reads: CASSEQGTGGFYNQPQHF. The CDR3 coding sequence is TGTGCCAGCAGTGAACAAGGGACAGGGGGCTTCTACAATCAGCCCCAGCATTTT.

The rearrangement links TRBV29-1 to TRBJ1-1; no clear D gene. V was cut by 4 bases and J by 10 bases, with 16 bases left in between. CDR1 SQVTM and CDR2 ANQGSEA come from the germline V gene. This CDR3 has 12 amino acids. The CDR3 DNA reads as TGCAGCGTTGTGGCGCCATTTGAAGGAGCTTTCTTT. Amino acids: CSVVAPFEGAFF.

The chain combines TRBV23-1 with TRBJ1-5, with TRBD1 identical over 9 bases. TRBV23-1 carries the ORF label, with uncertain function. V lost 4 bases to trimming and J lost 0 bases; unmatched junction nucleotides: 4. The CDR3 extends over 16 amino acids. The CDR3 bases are TGCGCCAGCAGTCCCGACAGGGGGTATAGCAATCAGCCCCAGCATTTT. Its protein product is CASSPDRGYSNQPQHF.

CDR3 DNA sequence: TGTGCCAGCAGCGTAGCTCCCCAGGGAATGAACACTGAAGCTTTCTTT. Residues: CASSVAPQGMNTEAFF. The gene calls are TRBV9 and TRBJ1-1, with D possibly being TRBD1 (5 bases). CDR3 size: 16 residues. V was trimmed by 0 bases and J by 0 bases, leaving 12 bases between them. Germline lookup yields CDR1 SGDLS and CDR2 YYNGEE.

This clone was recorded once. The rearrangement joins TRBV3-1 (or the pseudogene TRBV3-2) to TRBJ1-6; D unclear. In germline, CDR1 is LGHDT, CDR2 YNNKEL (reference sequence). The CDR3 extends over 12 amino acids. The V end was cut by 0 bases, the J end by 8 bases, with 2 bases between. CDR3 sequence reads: CASSQDDSPLHF. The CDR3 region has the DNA TGTGCCAGCAGCCAAGACGATTCACCCCTCCACTTT.

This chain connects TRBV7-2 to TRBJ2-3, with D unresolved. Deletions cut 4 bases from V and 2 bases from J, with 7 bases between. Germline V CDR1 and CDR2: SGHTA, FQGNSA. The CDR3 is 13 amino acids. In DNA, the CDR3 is TGTGCCAGCAGCTCGAATCCCACAGATACGCAGTATTTT. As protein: CASSSNPTDTQYF.

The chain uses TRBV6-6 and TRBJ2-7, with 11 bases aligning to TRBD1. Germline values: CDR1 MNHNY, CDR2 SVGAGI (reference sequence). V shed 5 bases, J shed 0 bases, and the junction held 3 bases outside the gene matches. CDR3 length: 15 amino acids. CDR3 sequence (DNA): TGTGCCAGCAGTGGGGGGACAGGGGGCTCCTACGAGCAGTACTTC. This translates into CASSGGTGGSYEQYF.

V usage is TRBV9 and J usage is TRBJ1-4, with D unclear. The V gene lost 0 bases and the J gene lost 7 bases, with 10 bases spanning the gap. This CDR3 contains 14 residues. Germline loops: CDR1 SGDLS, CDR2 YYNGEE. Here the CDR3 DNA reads TGTGCCAGCAGCGTAGGGTCAGGAGTTGAAAAACTGTTTTTT. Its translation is CASSVGSGVEKLFF. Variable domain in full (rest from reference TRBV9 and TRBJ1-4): DSGVTQTPKHLITATGQRVTLRCSPRSGDLSVYWYQQSLDQGLQFLIQYYNGEERAKGNILERFSAQQFPDLHSELNLSSLELGDSALYFCASSVGSGVEKLFFGSGTQLSVL.

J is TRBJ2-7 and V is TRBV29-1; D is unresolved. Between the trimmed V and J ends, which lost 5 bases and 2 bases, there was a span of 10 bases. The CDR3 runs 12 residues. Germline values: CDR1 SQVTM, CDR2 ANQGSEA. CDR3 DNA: TGCAGCGTTACTCAGCTGACCTACGAGCAGTACTTC. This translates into CSVTQLTYEQYF.

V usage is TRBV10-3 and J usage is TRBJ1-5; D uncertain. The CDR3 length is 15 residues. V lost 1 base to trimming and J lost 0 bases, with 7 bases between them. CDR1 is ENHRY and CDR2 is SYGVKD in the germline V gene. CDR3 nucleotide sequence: TGTGCCATCAGTGAGTTGGGTCGTAGCAATCAGCCCCAGCATTTT. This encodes CAISELGRSNQPQHF.

The CDR3 protein is CATSDSVDVVRTEAFF. Written as DNA, the CDR3 is TGTGCCACCAGTGACTCCGTTGACGTGGTCCGCACTGAAGCTTTCTTT. This rearrangement joins TRBV24-1 to TRBJ1-1; D gene uncertain. The CDR3 is 16 residues long. The germline CDR1 and CDR2 sequences are KGHDR and SFDVKD. Trimming stripped 4 bases from V and 4 bases from J, with 18 bases between.

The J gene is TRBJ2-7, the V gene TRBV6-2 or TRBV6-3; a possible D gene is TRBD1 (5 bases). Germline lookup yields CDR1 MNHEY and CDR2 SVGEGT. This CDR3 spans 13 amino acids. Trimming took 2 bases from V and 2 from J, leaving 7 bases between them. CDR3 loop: CASSYRGPYEQYF. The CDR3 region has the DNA TGTGCCAGCAGTTACAGGGGCCCCTACGAGCAGTACTTC.

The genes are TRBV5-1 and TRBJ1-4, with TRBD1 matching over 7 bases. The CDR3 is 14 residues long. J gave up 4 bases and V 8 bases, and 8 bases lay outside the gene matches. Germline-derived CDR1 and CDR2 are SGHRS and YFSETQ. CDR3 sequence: CASAWGQINEKLFF. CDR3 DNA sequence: TGCGCCAGTGCCTGGGGACAGATTAATGAAAAACTGTTTTTT.

The CDR3 reads CASSLGQLETQYF. DNA for the CDR3: TGTGCCAGCAGCTTGGGACAATTAGAGACCCAGTACTTC. The chain is built from TRBV7-6 and TRBJ2-5; D is possibly TRBD1 (6 bases). The germline gives CDR1 SGHVS, CDR2 FNYEAQ. The CDR3 spans 13 residues. V shed 3 bases and J shed 4 bases, with 9 bases lying between them.

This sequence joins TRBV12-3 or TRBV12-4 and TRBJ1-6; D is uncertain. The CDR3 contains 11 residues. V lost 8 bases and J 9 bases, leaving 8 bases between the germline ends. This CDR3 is CASSAGSPLHF. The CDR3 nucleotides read TGTGCCAGCTCAGCGGGTTCACCCCTCCACTTT.

CDR3 residues: CASSFLAPGSNSPLHF. CDR3 DNA sequence: TGTGCCAGCAGCTTCCTTGCGCCAGGGAGCAATTCACCCCTCCACTTT. The rearrangement joins TRBV7-6 to TRBJ1-6; possibly TRBD1 for D (5 bases). With 3 bases removed from V and 7 bases from J, the gap between germline ends came to 16 bases. The CDR3 is 16 amino acids. The V gene's germline CDR1 is SGHVS and CDR2 FNYEAQ.

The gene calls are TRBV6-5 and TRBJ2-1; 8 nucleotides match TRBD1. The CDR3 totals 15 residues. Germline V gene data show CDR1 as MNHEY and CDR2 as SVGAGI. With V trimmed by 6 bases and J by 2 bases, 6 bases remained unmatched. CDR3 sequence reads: CASSQTGGAYNEQFF. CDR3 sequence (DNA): TGTGCCAGCAGCCAAACAGGGGGTGCCTACAATGAGCAGTTCTTC.